The source of this T cell receptor beta chain is a study of blood T cells in healthy people across ages. The second PCR ran roughly 7 to 12 cycles with a sample-barcoded 5' primer and J-beta primers. TCRdb itself ran the 5' RACE reads through MiXCR, one entry per CDR3 protein. This repertoire shows around 1,800,000 distinct CDR3 sequences, about two fifths found once; its top ten account for roughly 23%. Comment on this clonotype: A junction end diverges from the germline sequence, so it may reflect a read error.

This CDR3 has 13 residues. Germline assignment: CDR1 KGHDR and CDR2 SFDVKD. V is TRBV24-1 and J is TRBJ1-5; no reliable D call. This clonotype was sampled from a human donor in good health. The specimen sequenced was blood. The CDR3: CATSGWLWQPQHF. The DNA for the CDR3 is TGCGCCACCAGTGGCTGGCTTTGGCAGCCCCAGCATTTT.